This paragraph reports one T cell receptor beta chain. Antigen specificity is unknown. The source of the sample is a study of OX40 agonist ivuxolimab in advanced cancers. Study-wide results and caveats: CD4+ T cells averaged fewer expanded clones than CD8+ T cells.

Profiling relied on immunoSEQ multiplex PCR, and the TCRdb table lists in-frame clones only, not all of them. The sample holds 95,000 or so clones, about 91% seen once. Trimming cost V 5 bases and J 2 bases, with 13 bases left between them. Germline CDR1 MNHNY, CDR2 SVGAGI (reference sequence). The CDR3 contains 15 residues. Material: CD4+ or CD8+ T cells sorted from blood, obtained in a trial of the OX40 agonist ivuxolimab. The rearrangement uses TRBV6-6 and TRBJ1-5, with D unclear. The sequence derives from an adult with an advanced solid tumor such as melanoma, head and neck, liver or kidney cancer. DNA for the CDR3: TGTGCCAGCAGTCCAGTAGACGGGGGCAATCAGCCCCAGCATTTT. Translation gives CASSPVDGGNQPQHF.